The source of this T cell receptor (beta chain) is a study of beta chain features in type 1 diabetes. Study observations and caveats: Any role of HLA type in TCRB rearrangement remained unresolved here.

TCRB transcripts that were expressed got sequenced, as all of the isolated RNA had been reverse transcribed. The read count averaged about 3.3 million across naive, central memory and regulatory T cell samples. Some clones are missing from TCRdb's copy, which holds only in-frame ones; the method was immunoSEQ multiplex PCR. The table records 900,000 or so clones, roughly 16% of them present only once. This clone appeared a few times. Its antigen remains unknown. With 8 bases removed from V and 6 bases from J, the gap between germline ends came to 16 bases. The CDR3 loop spans 13 amino acids. Germline CDR1 is MNHNY and CDR2 is SVGAGI (reference sequence).

Sequencing was performed on naive CD4+ T cells from blood. The chain links TRBV6-6 to TRBJ1-1, with D tentatively TRBD1 (5 bases). The TCR originated in a woman aged 18-29 years in good health. The CDR3 coding sequence is TGTGCCAGCCGAGGCAGGGAAGTCGCTGAAGCTTTCTTT. Its translation is CASRGREVAEAFF.